This T cell receptor (beta chain) appears in the sequencing data of a study of T-cell memory formation after mild COVID-19. TCRdb called the 5' RACE reads again in MiXCR, with one record for every CDR3 protein. The sample shows 290,000 or so distinct CDR3 sequences, approximately 19% of them seen only once. V shed 8 bases and J shed 2 bases, with 16 bases lying between them. Germline CDR1 MNHEY, CDR2 SVGEGT. This CDR3 has 14 amino acids. The clonotype originates from a man between 18 and 29 years old who had mild COVID-19 (a few samples of this study predate the infection). Cell type and time point are not known. Sequencing was done on a sample of PBMCs or a T cell subset sorted from them (not recorded which). The chain carries TRBV6-2 or TRBV6-3 and TRBJ2-7; tentative D call: TRBD2 (6 bases). CDR3 sequence: CASSKSGRPYEQYF. CDR3 bases: TGTGCCAGCTCTAAGAGCGGGCGCCCCTACGAGCAGTACTTC.